Listed below are T cell receptor beta chains from one sample, sequenced in a study of blood T cell repertoires in COVID-19. Clones were sequenced by immunoSEQ multiplex PCR, and TCRdb holds only the in-frame ones, with some missing. This sample carries approximately 230,000 clones, approximately 82% of them seen once, and the ten largest clones take 15%. Source material: PBMCs or T cells enriched from blood (not recorded which). All receptors come from a man aged 35-49 years who had recovered from COVID-19. The CDR3 runs from the conserved cysteine through the conserved F or W. D genes are given only for firm matches. Expanded clones get a size class; other rows say once, few or many, or leave the size out.

J gene: TRBJ2-7
V gene: TRBV28
D gene: TRBD1
clone size: .
CDR3 DNA: TGTGCCAGCAGTTTACCCGGGACAGGTCTCTACGAGCAGTACTTC
CDR3 protein: CASSLPGTGLYEQYF

J gene: TRBJ2-2
V gene: TRBV24-1
D gene: .
clone size: .
CDR3 DNA: TGTGCCACCAGTGATTTGCGGCCCGGTGGGCCCGGGGAGCTGTTTTTT
CDR3 protein: CATSDLRPGGPGELFF

J gene: TRBJ1-4
V gene: TRBV9
D gene: .
clone size: once
CDR3 DNA: TGTGCCAGCAGCGTATTAGCTACTAATGAAAAACTGTTTTTT
CDR3 protein: CASSVLATNEKLFF

J gene: TRBJ1-1
V gene: TRBV28
D gene: TRBD1
clone size: .
CDR3 DNA: TGTGCCAGCAGCCTTACAGGGGGTGGTGAAGCTTTCTTT
CDR3 protein: CASSLTGGGEAFF

J gene: TRBJ2-7
V gene: TRBV21-1
D gene: .
clone size: .
CDR3 DNA: TGTGCCAGAGTCGGTGAGGAGCAGTACTTC
CDR3 protein: CARVGEEQYF

J gene: TRBJ2-1
V gene: TRBV7-9
D gene: TRBD2
clone size: .
CDR3 DNA: TGTGCCAGCAGCTTAATCAAAGGCGGGAGCTTATACAATGAGCAGTTCTTC
CDR3 protein: CASSLIKGGSLYNEQFF

J gene: TRBJ2-7
V gene: TRBV28
D gene: .
clone size: .
CDR3 DNA: TGTGCCAGCAGTTTAGCGCCGTCCTCCTACGAGCAGTACTTC
CDR3 protein: CASSLAPSSYEQYF

J gene: TRBJ1-1
V gene: TRBV28
D gene: .
clone size: .
CDR3 DNA: TGTGCCAGCAGTCTGACAGGTGAAGCTTTCTTT
CDR3 protein: CASSLTGEAFF

J gene: TRBJ1-2
V gene: TRBV19
D gene: TRBD1
clone size: .
CDR3 DNA: TGTGCCAGTAGTTGGGACAGACTCTATGGCTACACCTTC
CDR3 protein: CASSWDRLYGYTF

J gene: TRBJ1-6
V gene: TRBV27
D gene: TRBD1
clone size: .
CDR3 DNA: TGTGCCAGCACCCTGGGACAGGGGTTCTCACCCCTCCACTTT
CDR3 protein: CASTLGQGFSPLHF

J gene: TRBJ1-4
V gene: TRBV5-4
D gene: .
clone size: .
CDR3 DNA: TGTGCCACCTCCACAGGGCCAAATGAAAAACTGTTTTTT
CDR3 protein: CATSTGPNEKLFF

J gene: TRBJ2-7
V gene: TRBV7-2
D gene: TRBD2
clone size: .
CDR3 DNA: TGTGCCAGCAGCTTAGGCGAAGCGGGGGGTGAGCAGTACTTC
CDR3 protein: CASSLGEAGGEQYF

J gene: TRBJ1-5
V gene: TRBV6-2/TRBV6-3
D gene: .
clone size: .
CDR3 DNA: TGTGCCAGCAGTTACGGGGGGGCAGGGCAGCCCCAGCATTTT
CDR3 protein: CASSYGGAGQPQHF

J gene: TRBJ2-3
V gene: TRBV9
D gene: TRBD1
clone size: .
CDR3 DNA: TGTGCCAGCAGCGCCCTGGGGACAGGGAACACAGATACGCAGTATTTT
CDR3 protein: CASSALGTGNTDTQYF

J gene: TRBJ2-7
V gene: TRBV2
D gene: TRBD2
clone size: .
CDR3 DNA: TGTGCCAGCGGTAGTGGGAGGGACTCCTACGAGCAGTACTTC
CDR3 protein: CASGSGRDSYEQYF

J gene: TRBJ2-3
V gene: TRBV30
D gene: TRBD2
clone size: .
CDR3 DNA: TGTGCCTGGGAAGCGGGGGGGCCCTCAGATACGCAGTATTTT
CDR3 protein: CAWEAGGPSDTQYF

J gene: TRBJ2-7
V gene: TRBV7-8
D gene: TRBD1
clone size: .
CDR3 DNA: TGTGCCAGCAGACCGGGACAGGGTGTCTACGAGCAGTACTTC
CDR3 protein: CASRPGQGVYEQYF

J gene: TRBJ1-1
V gene: TRBV7-9
D gene: .
clone size: .
CDR3 DNA: TGTGCCAGCAGCTCCCGCAACGCGGTGCTGGTGAACACTGAAGCTTTCTTT
CDR3 protein: CASSSRNAVLVNTEAFF

J gene: TRBJ1-5
V gene: TRBV28
D gene: .
clone size: few
CDR3 DNA: TGTGCCAGCAGTTTGGGGGGTAGCAATCAGCCCCAGCATTTT
CDR3 protein: CASSLGGSNQPQHF

J gene: TRBJ1-1
V gene: TRBV7-2
D gene: TRBD1
clone size: .
CDR3 DNA: TGTGCCAGCAGCCCGCAGGGACAGGGGGTCACTGAAGCTTTCTTT
CDR3 protein: CASSPQGQGVTEAFF

J gene: TRBJ2-1
V gene: TRBV6-2/TRBV6-3
D gene: .
clone size: .
CDR3 DNA: TGTGCCAGCAGTCCCGACAGATCCTACAATGAGCAGTTCTTC
CDR3 protein: CASSPDRSYNEQFF

J gene: TRBJ1-6
V gene: TRBV7-6
D gene: .
clone size: .
CDR3 DNA: TGTGCCAGCAGCGCGGGAAATTCACCCCTCCACTTT
CDR3 protein: CASSAGNSPLHF

J gene: TRBJ1-4
V gene: TRBV9
D gene: .
clone size: once
CDR3 DNA: TGTGCCAGCAGCGTAGAGGGGTCTAATGAAAAACTGTTTTTT
CDR3 protein: CASSVEGSNEKLFF

J gene: TRBJ1-5
V gene: TRBV5-1
D gene: TRBD1
clone size: .
CDR3 DNA: TGCGCCAGCAGCGGGGGACAGGGGGATCAGCCCCAGCATTTT
CDR3 protein: CASSGGQGDQPQHF

J gene: TRBJ2-5
V gene: TRBV29-1
D gene: .
clone size: .
CDR3 DNA: TGCAGCGTCGATGGGGACCACAGGGAAGAGACCCAGTACTTC
CDR3 protein: CSVDGDHREETQYF

J gene: TRBJ2-7
V gene: TRBV6-1
D gene: TRBD2
clone size: .
CDR3 DNA: TGTGCCAGCAGTGAAGAGCGGGGGGTTTGGGCCGAGCAGTACTTC
CDR3 protein: CASSEERGVWAEQYF

J gene: TRBJ1-2
V gene: TRBV11-3
D gene: .
clone size: .
CDR3 DNA: TGTGCCAGCAGCCTTGGAGGCTATGGCTACACCTTC
CDR3 protein: CASSLGGYGYTF

J gene: TRBJ1-6
V gene: TRBV28
D gene: .
clone size: once
CDR3 DNA: TGTGCCAGCAGTCTCAGTTTCGCACCCCTCCACTTT
CDR3 protein: CASSLSFAPLHF

J gene: TRBJ2-2
V gene: TRBV5-1
D gene: TRBD1
clone size: .
CDR3 DNA: TGCGCCAGCCCGGCGACAGGGCCCGGGGAGCTGTTTTTT
CDR3 protein: CASPATGPGELFF

J gene: TRBJ1-1
V gene: TRBV18
D gene: .
clone size: .
CDR3 DNA: TGTGCCAGCTCACCAACTCTACCGAACACTGAAGCTTTCTTT
CDR3 protein: CASSPTLPNTEAFF

J gene: TRBJ2-7
V gene: TRBV6-2/TRBV6-3
D gene: TRBD1
clone size: .
CDR3 DNA: TGTGCCAGCAGCCCTGACAGGGAGCTCCCCTACGAGCAGTACTTC
CDR3 protein: CASSPDRELPYEQYF

J gene: TRBJ1-1
V gene: TRBV6-1
D gene: .
clone size: few
CDR3 DNA: TGTGCCAGCAGTGAATTGGAAGGAGTGATGAACACTGAAGCTTTCTTT
CDR3 protein: CASSELEGVMNTEAFF

J gene: TRBJ1-3
V gene: TRBV6-5
D gene: .
clone size: many
CDR3 DNA: TGTGCCAGCAGTCAGGGGCCAGGCTTTCGGGGCACCATATATTTT
CDR3 protein: CASSQGPGFRGTIYF

J gene: TRBJ1-1
V gene: TRBV2
D gene: .
clone size: .
CDR3 DNA: TGTGCCAGCGTTTGGCAGAACACTGAAGCTTTCTTT
CDR3 protein: CASVWQNTEAFF

J gene: TRBJ1-1
V gene: TRBV29-1
D gene: .
clone size: .
CDR3 DNA: TGCAGCGTTGGCCCCTACCCTGGTGAAGCTTTCTTT
CDR3 protein: CSVGPYPGEAFF

J gene: TRBJ1-6
V gene: TRBV6-5
D gene: .
clone size: .
CDR3 DNA: TGTGCCAGCAGTTACCTCGCAGGGGTTTATAATTCACCCCTCCACTTT
CDR3 protein: CASSYLAGVYNSPLHF